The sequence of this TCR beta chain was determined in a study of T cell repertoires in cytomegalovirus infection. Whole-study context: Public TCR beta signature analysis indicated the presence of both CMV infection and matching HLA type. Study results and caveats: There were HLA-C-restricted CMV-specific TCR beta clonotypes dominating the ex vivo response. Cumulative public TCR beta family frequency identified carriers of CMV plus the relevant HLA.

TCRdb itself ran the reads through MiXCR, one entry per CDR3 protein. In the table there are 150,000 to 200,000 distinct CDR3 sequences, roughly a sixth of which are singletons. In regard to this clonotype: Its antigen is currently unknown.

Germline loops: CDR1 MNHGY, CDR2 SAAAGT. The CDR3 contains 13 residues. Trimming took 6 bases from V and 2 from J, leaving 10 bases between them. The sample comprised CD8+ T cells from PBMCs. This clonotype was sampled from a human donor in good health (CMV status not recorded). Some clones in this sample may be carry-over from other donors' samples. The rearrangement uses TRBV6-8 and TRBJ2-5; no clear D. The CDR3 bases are TGTGCCAGCAGACGCAGTAATCAAGAGACCCAGTACTTC. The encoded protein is CASRRSNQETQYF.